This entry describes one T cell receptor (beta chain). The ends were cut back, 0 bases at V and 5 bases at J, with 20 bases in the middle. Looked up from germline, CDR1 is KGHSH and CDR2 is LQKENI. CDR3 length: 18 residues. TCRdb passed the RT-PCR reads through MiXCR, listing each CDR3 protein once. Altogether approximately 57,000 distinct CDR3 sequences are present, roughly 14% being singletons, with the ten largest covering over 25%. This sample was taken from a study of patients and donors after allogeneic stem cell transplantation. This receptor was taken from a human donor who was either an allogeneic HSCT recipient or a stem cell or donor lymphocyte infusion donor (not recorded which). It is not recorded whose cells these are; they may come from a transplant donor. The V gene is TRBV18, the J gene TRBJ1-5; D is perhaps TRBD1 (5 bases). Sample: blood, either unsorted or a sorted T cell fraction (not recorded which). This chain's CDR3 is CASSPPLKKGLTDQPQHF. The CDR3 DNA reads TGTGCCAGCTCACCACCACTCAAAAAGGGGCTTACGGATCAGCCCCAGCATTTT. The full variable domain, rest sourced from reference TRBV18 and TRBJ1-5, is NAGVMQNPRHLVRRRGQEARLRCSPMKGHSHVYWYRQLPEEGLKFMVYLQKENIIDESGMPKERFSAEFPKEGPSILRIQQVVRGDSAAYFCASSPPLKKGLTDQPQHFGDGTRLSIL.